This TCR beta chain originates from a study of T cells in Graves' hyperthyroidism and ophthalmopathy. On the study more broadly: Any treatment followed the collection of peripheral blood at initial diagnosis.

This clonotype was counted ten times or more. What was amplified from RNA transcripts were TCR beta CDR3 regions. When the TCR CDR3 underwent first-round RT-PCR, the HTBI primer set was used. In TCRdb, the multiplex PCR reads were re-called with MiXCR into one record per CDR3 protein. The table shows 400,000 to 500,000 distinct CDR3 sequences, with 14% to 15% occurring only once. Clinical symptoms, serum thyroxine, TRAb, thyroid ultrasound and orbital computed tomography informed diagnoses. The receptor comes from a man aged 18 to 29 with Graves' ophthalmopathy. The source material was blood.

CDR3 nucleotide sequence: TGTGCCAGCAACCCAGCGGGGGGTACCTACAATGAGCAGTTCTTC. Translating gives CASNPAGGTYNEQFF. The chain combines TRBV3-1 with TRBJ2-1; 9 nucleotides line up with TRBD2. The CDR3 is 15 amino acids. J lost 2 bases, V lost 7 bases, and 6 bases had no gene match. In germline, CDR1 is LGHDT, CDR2 YNNKEL (reference sequence).